The source of this TCR beta chain is a study of STAT3 mutations in large granular lymphocyte leukemia. Study results and caveats: No sample exists from the first appearance of each clone. In some patients, a small highly pathogenic clone possibly went undetected. Every T-LGLL patient had at least one immunodominant TCRbeta clonotype.

Clones were sequenced by immunoSEQ multiplex PCR, and TCRdb holds only the in-frame ones, with some missing. The sample holds some 9,800 clones, about 85% seen once. On this clone itself: Its antigen is as yet unknown.

The sequencing input was peripheral blood mononuclear cells. This sequence was found in a man between 60 and 75 years old with T-cell large granular lymphocyte leukemia. Some clones in this sample may be carry-over from other donors' samples.

The CDR3 here is CASSPTSGETDTQYF. CDR3 bases: TGTGCCAGCAGCCCGACTAGCGGGGAAACAGATACGCAGTATTTT. The chain is built from TRBV7-6 and TRBJ2-3, with 11 nucleotides matching TRBD2. Germline V gives CDR1 SGHVS, CDR2 FNYEAQ. V shed 5 bases, J shed 3 bases, and the junction held 4 bases outside the gene matches. The CDR3 runs to 15 residues.